These 24 T cell receptor beta chains came from one sample sequenced in a study of response to subunit inactivated influenza vaccine. TCRdb fed the RT-PCR reads into MiXCR, producing one record per CDR3 protein. The data contain about 570,000 distinct CDR3 sequences, roughly 12% of them singletons. This sample also appeared in a second study, on T cells expressing NK-cell markers. That study adds: For TCR beta, cDNA was produced by 5'RACE template switching with UMIs.

Source: PBMCs from blood, taken on the day of vaccination. These TCRs come from a man between 50 and 59 years old who received an inactivated influenza vaccine.

This clonotype was picked up many times. The rearrangement joins TRBV3-1 to TRBJ2-2; D uncertain. This CDR3 contains 13 residues. The V end lost 4 bases, the J end lost 3 bases, and 6 bases lay between the germline ends. CDR1 is LGHDT, CDR2 YNNKEL, per germline (reference sequence). For the CDR3, the DNA is TGTGCCAGCAGCCGACCCTACACCGGGGAGCTGTTTTTT. This translates into CASSRPYTGELFF.

The genes are TRBV13 and TRBJ2-2; the D gene is possibly TRBD2 (5 bases). Trimming removed 8 bases from V and 6 bases from J, with 13 bases in between. Germline V gene data show CDR1 as PRHDT and CDR2 as FYEKMQ (reference sequence). The CDR3 contains 13 residues. The CDR3 spells CASGGILSGELFF. The CDR3 DNA reads TGTGCCAGCGGAGGCATCTTATCCGGGGAGCTGTTTTTT.

In nucleotides, the CDR3 is TGTGCCAGCACCCCAGGGTTTAGCAATCAGCCCCAGCATTTT. Translation gives CASTPGFSNQPQHF. The V and J genes are TRBV28 and TRBJ1-5; perhaps TRBD1 as D (5 bases). V was pared by 7 bases and J by 0 bases, with 10 bases between. The CDR3 extends over 14 amino acids. The germline V gene encodes CDR1 MDHEN and CDR2 SYDVKM. The full variable domain, its missing parts supplied by reference TRBV28 and TRBJ1-5, is DVKVTQSSRYLVKRTGEKVFLECVQDMDHENMFWYRQDPGLGLRLIYFSYDVKMKEKGDIPEGYSVSREKKERFSLILESASTNQTSMYLCASTPGFSNQPQHFGDGTRLSIL.

The table lists this clonotype with many counts. The rearrangement links TRBV29-1 to TRBJ2-7; 7 bases agree with TRBD1. This CDR3 comprises 16 residues. Germline CDR1 and CDR2: SQVTM and ANQGSEA. V lost 0 bases, J lost 0 bases, and 8 bases stayed unmatched. The DNA of the CDR3 is TGCAGCGTTGAAGATCGCCTAAGACAGGGCTCCTACGAGCAGTACTTC. It encodes CSVEDRLRQGSYEQYF.

This clonotype was seen only a few times. V and J are TRBV21-1 and TRBJ1-1; no DNA check was done on the table's D call, TRBD1. TRBV21-1 is listed as a pseudogene. CDR3 size: 14 residues. The CDR3 DNA follows: TGTGCCAGCAGCAAGCATGGGACGAACTATGAAGCTTTCTTT. Translating gives CASSKHGTNYEAFF.

CDR3 protein: CAWTLGGYEQFF. In DNA form, the CDR3 reads TGTGCCTGGACCCTAGGGGGCTATGAGCAGTTCTTC. V and J are TRBV30 and TRBJ2-1; 7 bases line up with TRBD1. Germline V gene data show CDR1 as GTSNPN and CDR2 as SVGIG (reference sequence). V was clipped by 4 bases and J by 8 bases; unmatched bases: 5. This CDR3 spans 12 amino acids.

A word on this clonotype: The junction departs from the called germline gene at one end, perhaps through a read error. The rearrangement joins TRBV7-2 to TRBJ2-1; 10 positions agree with TRBD1. CDR3 size: 15 residues. Germline V lookup: CDR1 SGHTA, CDR2 FQGNSA. CDR3 sequence (DNA): TGTGCCAGCAGAGAGACAGGGGGCGCTTACAATGGGCAGTTCTTC. Its translation: CASRETGGAYNGQFF.

The J gene is TRBJ1-1, the V gene TRBV11-3; D remains unclear. The CDR3 contains 13 residues. V was cut by 3 bases and J by 4 bases, with 9 bases left in between. Germline V lookup: CDR1 SGHNT, CDR2 YENEEA. CDR3 residues: CASSLGLRTEAFF. CDR3 bases: TGTGCCAGCAGCTTGGGGTTGCGCACTGAAGCTTTCTTT.

This clonotype was detected only a few times. The V and J genes are TRBV10-3 and TRBJ1-2; 8 positions agree with TRBD1. Germline CDR1 reads ENHRY; CDR2 reads SYGVKD. V shed 4 bases, J shed 8 bases, and the junction held 6 bases outside the gene matches. The CDR3 has 13 residues. The CDR3: CAISGQGARGYTF. In nucleotides, the CDR3 is TGTGCCATCAGTGGGCAGGGGGCACGAGGCTACACCTTC.

This clonotype has only a few counts. The chain couples TRBV10-3 to TRBJ2-1; D not certain. The germline V gene encodes CDR1 ENHRY and CDR2 SYGVKD. The CDR3 loop spans 11 amino acids. V dropped 3 bases and J dropped 9 bases, with 6 bases sitting between them. This CDR3 reads CAISDPGEQFF. The CDR3 DNA reads TGTGCCATCAGTGACCCCGGTGAGCAGTTCTTC.

This chain's CDR3 is CSASQGEGNYGYTF. CDR3 nucleotides: TGCAGTGCTAGTCAGGGGGAGGGGAACTATGGCTACACCTTC. This chain connects TRBV20-1 to TRBJ1-2; 7 nucleotides align to TRBD1. The trim removed 3 bases at V and 2 bases at J, leaving 6 bases unmatched. The CDR3 extends over 14 amino acids. The germline gives CDR1 DFQATT, CDR2 SNEGSKA (reference sequence).

This clonotype has only a few counts. This chain connects TRBV15 to TRBJ2-1, with TRBD2 matching 7 bases. The CDR3 loop spans 14 amino acids. Trimming took 0 bases from V and 7 from J; bases not matched to a gene: 3. Germline lookup yields CDR1 LNHNV and CDR2 YYDKDF (reference sequence). CDR3 sequence (DNA): TGTGCCACCAGCAGAGATAGGACTAGGAATGAGCAGTTCTTC. It yields the protein CATSRDRTRNEQFF. The full variable domain, with the rest looked up from reference TRBV15 and TRBJ2-1, is DAMVIQNPRYQVTQFGKPVTLSCSQTLNHNVMYWYQQKSSQAPKLLFHYYDKDFNNEADTPDNFQSRRPNTSFCFLDIRSPGLGDTAMYLCATSRDRTRNEQFFGPGTRLTVL.

J is TRBJ2-1 and V is TRBV27; 9 nucleotides match TRBD2. This CDR3 is built from 16 residues. V gave up 6 bases and J gave up 8 bases; unmatched junction bases: 14. The V gene's germline CDR1 is MNHEY and CDR2 SMNVEV (reference sequence). The CDR3 DNA sequence: TGTGCCAGCAGAGAGCGGGAGGAGGGTTGGTTCGATGAGCAGTTCTTC. Translated: CASREREEGWFDEQFF.

This clonotype turned up a few times. The chain has TRBV2 and TRBJ2-2; 8 bases are shared with TRBD2. The germline V gene encodes CDR1 SNHLY and CDR2 FYNNEI. Trimming at V came to 1 base and at J to 6 bases, leaving 7 bases not matched to a gene. There are 16 residues in the CDR3. The CDR3 coding sequence is TGTGCCAGCAGTGAAGAAGGTACACTAGCGGCCGGGGAGCTGTTTTTT. Translation: CASSEEGTLAAGELFF.

There are a few counts of this clonotype. The chain employs TRBV20-1 and TRBJ2-1, with TRBD2 as a possible D gene (7 bases). V was pared by 3 bases and J by 0 bases, with 15 bases between. The CDR3 is made up of 16 amino acids. The V gene's germline CDR1 is DFQATT and CDR2 SNEGSKA (reference sequence). This CDR3 reads CSASLVAGASYNEQFF. CDR3 coding DNA: TGCAGTGCTAGTCTCGTCGCGGGGGCCTCCTACAATGAGCAGTTCTTC.

This clonotype was observed a few times. J is TRBJ2-2 and V is TRBV19; maybe TRBD2 (5 bases). V shed 5 bases and J shed 0 bases, with 10 bases lying between them. CDR3 length: 15 amino acids. CDR1 is LNHDA and CDR2 is SQIVND in the germline V gene (reference sequence). CDR3 nucleotide sequence: TGTGCCAGTAGTGAGTACGGGACGAACACCGGGGAGCTGTTTTTT. This sequence encodes CASSEYGTNTGELFF. Variable domain in full (rest from reference TRBV19 and TRBJ2-2): DGGITQSPKYLFRKEGQNVTLSCEQNLNHDAMYWYRQDPGQGLRLIYYSQIVNDFQKGDIAEGYSVSREKKESFPLTVTSAQKNPTAFYLCASSEYGTNTGELFFGEGSRLTVL.

This sequence joins TRBV20-1 and TRBJ2-3, with D maybe TRBD2 (5 bases). V was clipped by 0 bases and J by 6 bases, with 10 bases between them. The CDR3 spans 13 residues. The germline V gene encodes CDR1 DFQATT and CDR2 SNEGSKA (reference sequence). The CDR3 coding sequence is TGCAGTGCTAGAGATACCCTAGCTGATACGCAGTATTTT. Amino acid sequence: CSARDTLADTQYF.

The chain links TRBV7-6 to TRBJ1-4, with D uncertain. The CDR3 extends over 15 amino acids. Germline lookup yields CDR1 SGHVS and CDR2 FNYEAQ. V dropped 5 bases and J dropped 7 bases, with 17 bases sitting between them. The CDR3 nucleotides read TGTGCCAGCAGCGCCTCGGGTCAAAGGAGTGAAAAACTGTTTTTT. Encoded protein: CASSASGQRSEKLFF.

The chain combines TRBV28 with TRBJ2-1, with 7 positions matching TRBD1. The V and J ends lost 8 bases and 9 bases, in that order; junction bases with no gene match: 16. Germline CDR1 is MDHEN and CDR2 is SYDVKM. CDR3 size: 15 residues. The CDR3 region has the DNA TGTGCCAGCTTGGCCGTGTGGCAGGGGGATGGTGAGCAGTTCTTC. It codes for CASLAVWQGDGEQFF.

This clonotype came up a few times. The CDR3 nucleotides read TGCAGCGTTGAGGGACAGGGTGACACTGAAGCTTTCTTT. The encoded protein is CSVEGQGDTEAFF. The rearrangement joins TRBV29-1 to TRBJ1-1; 9 nucleotides agree with TRBD1. V was clipped by 3 bases and J by 3 bases; unmatched bases: 2. The CDR3 extends over 13 amino acids. Germline lookup yields CDR1 SQVTM and CDR2 ANQGSEA.

V and J are TRBV27 and TRBJ2-7, with 7 bases identical to TRBD1. The CDR3 loop spans 13 amino acids. CDR1 and CDR2 from the germline V gene are MNHEY and SMNVEV (reference sequence). The V segment lost 8 bases and the J segment 3 bases; nucleotides outside the gene matches: 7. CDR3 sequence (DNA): TGTGCCAGCTCTGTCTGGACAGGCTACGAGCAGTACTTC. Its translation: CASSVWTGYEQYF.

The V and J genes are TRBV5-1 and TRBJ2-4, with 9 bases aligning to TRBD1. Trimming at V came to 0 bases and at J to 1 base, leaving 2 bases not matched to a gene. Germline V gene sequence: CDR1 SGHRS, CDR2 YFSETQ. The CDR3 is 16 amino acids. CDR3 in amino acids: CASSLGQGVAKNIQYF. The CDR3 region has the DNA TGCGCCAGCAGCTTGGGACAGGGGGTCGCCAAAAACATTCAGTACTTC.

This clonotype was seen only once. The rearrangement uses TRBV10-3 and TRBJ2-7, with D perhaps assigned TRBD1 or TRBD2 (5 bases each). The V gene lost 6 bases and the J gene lost 1 base, with 16 bases spanning the gap. From germline, CDR1 is ENHRY and CDR2 SYGVKD. The CDR3 is 15 amino acids. CDR3 coding DNA: TGTGCCATCAGGTCCCGGGACGAAGAATCCTACGAGCAGTACTTC. This translates into CAIRSRDEESYEQYF.

This clonotype occurred a few times. The chain employs TRBV4-3 and TRBJ2-5, with 10 bases that match TRBD2. V was clipped by 0 bases and J by 4 bases; unmatched bases: 8. Germline V CDR1 and CDR2: LGHNA, YSLEER. CDR3 length equals 17 residues. The CDR3, as DNA: TGCGCCAGCAGCCAAGATCCTAGCGGGAGTCGGGTAGAGACCCAGTACTTC. Protein: CASSQDPSGSRVETQYF.